The TCR beta chain described here comes from a study of T cell responses to AZD1222 COVID-19 vaccine. The study's findings and limits: White British ancestry dominated among donors, who included more females, and clonal diversity was possibly underestimated.

Regarding this clone: Its matching antigen is unknown.

V was cut by 3 bases and J by 6 bases, with 10 bases left in between. The germline CDR1 and CDR2 sequences are MRHNA and SNTAGT. The CDR3 is made up of 13 amino acids. This table comes from immunoSEQ multiplex PCR, and its TCRdb copy is limited to in-frame clones, with some not included. Altogether around 150,000 clones are present, about 95% being singletons, with the ten largest covering roughly 1.3%. This TCR derives from an adult in good health. Sequencing used peripheral blood, obtained on day 0 of AZD1222 vaccination. The chain is built from TRBV6-4 and TRBJ2-3, with D unclear. The CDR3 sequence: CASSETEYDTQYF. CDR3 DNA sequence: TGTGCCAGCAGTGAAACAGAGTACGATACGCAGTATTTT.